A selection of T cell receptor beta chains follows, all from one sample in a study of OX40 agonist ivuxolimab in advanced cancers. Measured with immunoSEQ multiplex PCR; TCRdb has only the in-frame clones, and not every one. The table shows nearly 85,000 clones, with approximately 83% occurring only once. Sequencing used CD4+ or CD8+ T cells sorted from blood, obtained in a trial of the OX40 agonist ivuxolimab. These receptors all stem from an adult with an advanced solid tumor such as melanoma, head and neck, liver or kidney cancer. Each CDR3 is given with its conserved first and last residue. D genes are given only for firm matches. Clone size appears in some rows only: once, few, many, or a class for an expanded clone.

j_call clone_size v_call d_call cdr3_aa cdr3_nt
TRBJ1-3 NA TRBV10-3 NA CATAPNPSDGFSGNTIYF TGTGCCACAGCCCCAAACCCTTCGGACGGCTTCTCTGGAAACACCATATATTTT
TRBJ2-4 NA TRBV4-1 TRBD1 CASSQGQGARAKNIQYF TGCGCCAGCAGCCAAGGACAGGGGGCAAGGGCCAAAAACATTCAGTACTTC
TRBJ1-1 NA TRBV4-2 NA CASSQDRPPGLNTEAFF TGTGCCAGCAGCCAAGACCGCCCACCGGGGCTAAACACTGAAGCTTTCTTT
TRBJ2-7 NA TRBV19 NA CASRRSVNEQYF TGTGCCAGTAGGAGGTCGGTCAACGAGCAGTACTTC
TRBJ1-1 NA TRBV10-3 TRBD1 CAISELQGANTEAFF TGTGCCATCAGTGAGTTGCAGGGGGCGAACACTGAAGCTTTCTTT
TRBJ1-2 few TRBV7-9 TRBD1 CASSPRTGRADGYTF TGTGCCAGCAGCCCGCGGACAGGGCGCGCGGATGGCTACACCTTC
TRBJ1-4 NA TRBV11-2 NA CASTLDATNEKLFF TGTGCCAGCACCCTGGACGCAACTAATGAAAAACTGTTTTTT
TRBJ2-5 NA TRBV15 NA CATSRSRPDGRETQYF TGTGCCACCAGCAGATCAAGACCGGACGGCCGAGAGACCCAGTACTTC
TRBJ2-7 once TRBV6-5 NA CASRATANYEQYF TGTGCCAGCAGGGCGACTGCCAACTACGAGCAGTACTTC
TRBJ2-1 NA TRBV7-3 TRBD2 CASSISGGPYNEQFF TGTGCCAGCAGCATCAGCGGGGGGCCATACAATGAGCAGTTCTTC
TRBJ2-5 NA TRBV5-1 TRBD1 CASSLEGAGQETQYF TGCGCCAGCAGCTTGGAGGGGGCAGGGCAAGAGACCCAGTACTTC
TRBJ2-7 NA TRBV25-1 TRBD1 CASSSVRDRHTYEQYF TGTGCCAGCAGTTCTGTACGGGACAGGCATACCTACGAGCAGTACTTC
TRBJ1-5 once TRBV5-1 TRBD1 CASSLEPTGGNQPQHF TGCGCCAGCAGCTTGGAACCGACAGGGGGCAATCAGCCCCAGCATTTT
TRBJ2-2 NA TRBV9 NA CASSVRGGDTGELFF TGTGCCAGCAGCGTCAGGGGAGGGGACACCGGGGAGCTGTTTTTT
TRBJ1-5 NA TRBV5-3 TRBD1 CARSPGTGPPQGNQPQHF TGTGCCAGAAGCCCCGGGACAGGGCCCCCCCAGGGCAATCAGCCCCAGCATTTT
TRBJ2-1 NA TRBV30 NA CAWSDSSLINEQFF TGTGCCTGGAGTGATTCAAGTCTTATCAATGAGCAGTTCTTC
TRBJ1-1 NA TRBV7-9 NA CASSLADVPMNTEAFF TGTGCCAGCAGCTTAGCGGATGTGCCTATGAACACTGAAGCTTTCTTT
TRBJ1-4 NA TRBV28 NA CATGHRNEKLFF TGTGCCACCGGACATCGTAATGAAAAACTGTTTTTT
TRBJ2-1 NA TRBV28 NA CASIVGGRNEQFF TGTGCCAGCATAGTAGGCGGCCGGAATGAGCAGTTCTTC
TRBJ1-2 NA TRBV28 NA CASSFGRAGYTF TGTGCCAGCAGTTTTGGCAGGGCTGGCTACACCTTC
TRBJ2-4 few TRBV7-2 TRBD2 CASSPPLAGAVGGGIQYF TGTGCCAGCAGCCCACCACTAGCGGGGGCGGTGGGAGGTGGCATTCAGTACTTC
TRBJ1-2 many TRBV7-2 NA CASSSRVPPYGYTF TGTGCCAGCAGCTCCCGGGTACCGCCTTATGGCTACACCTTC
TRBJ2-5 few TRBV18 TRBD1 CASSPLTQGKETQYF TGTGCCAGCTCACCATTAACACAGGGGAAAGAGACCCAGTACTTC
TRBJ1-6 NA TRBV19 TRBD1 CASEQGLYNSPLHF TGTGCCAGTGAACAGGGGCTTTATAATTCACCCCTCCACTTT
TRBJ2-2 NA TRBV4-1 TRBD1 CASSQESIRGIEELFF TGCGCCAGCAGCCAAGAAAGTATCAGGGGGATTGAGGAGCTGTTTTTT
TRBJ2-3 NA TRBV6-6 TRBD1 CASSSRGLGTDTQYF TGTGCCAGCAGTTCGAGGGGGCTAGGGACAGATACGCAGTATTTT
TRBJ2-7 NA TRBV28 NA CASRTRRGRLYEQYF TGTGCCAGCAGGACCCGCCGGGGCCGCCTCTACGAGCAGTACTTC
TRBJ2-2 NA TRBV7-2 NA CASSFRGRWESTGELFF TGTGCCAGCAGCTTCCGAGGAAGGTGGGAGAGTACCGGGGAGCTGTTTTTT
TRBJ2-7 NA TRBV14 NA CASSQAHEQYF TGTGCCAGCAGCCAAGCCCACGAGCAGTACTTC
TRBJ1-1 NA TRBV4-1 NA CASSREGRAVTEAFF TGCGCCAGCAGCCGAGAAGGGCGGGCGGTGACTGAAGCTTTCTTT
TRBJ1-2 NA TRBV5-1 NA CASSPDGELYGYTF TGCGCCAGCAGCCCGGACGGAGAACTCTATGGCTACACCTTC